This TCR beta chain was sequenced during a study of blood T cell repertoires in COVID-19. Deletions cut 3 bases from V and 0 bases from J, with 17 bases between. The CDR3 runs to 17 residues. Germline V CDR1 and CDR2: LGHDT, YNNKEL (reference sequence). Study processing details: Amplification with reference gene primers provided the estimates of nucleated cell counts. Some clones are missing from TCRdb's copy, which holds only in-frame ones; the method was immunoSEQ multiplex PCR. The V and J calls and clone size are taken from that table; D and trimming were inferred from the DNA. This table has some 270,000 clones, about 83% appearing once.

What was sequenced was peripheral blood. The chain carries TRBV3-1 (or the pseudogene TRBV3-2) and TRBJ1-1, with a weak D call TRBD1 (5 bases). This receptor was obtained from a woman aged 35 to 49 who had recovered from COVID-19. The CDR3 sequence is CASSHASRGTLNTEAFF. DNA for the CDR3: TGTGCCAGCAGCCACGCATCGCGGGGGACCTTGAACACTGAAGCTTTCTTT.